Each of the 10 T cell receptor beta chains below was sequenced from the same sample in a study of blood T cells in healthy people across ages. A second PCR of about 7 to 11 cycles used a sample-barcoded 5' primer and a J-beta primer mix. TCRdb re-called the 5' RACE reads through MiXCR, storing one row per CDR3 protein. The table lists about a million distinct CDR3 sequences, 51% of them singletons. The specimen was blood. All receptors derive from an older woman in good health.

The chain joins TRBV20-1 to TRBJ2-1; 10 bases align to TRBD1. J lost 12 bases, V lost 3 bases, and 17 bases had no gene match. Germline CDR1 reads DFQATT; CDR2 reads SNEGSKA (reference sequence). The CDR3 spans 16 residues. CDR3 nucleotide sequence: TGCAGTGCTAGTTTGACAGGGGGCATGAAGAGTCATGTGCAGTTCTTC. Protein product: CSASLTGGMKSHVQFF.

V is TRBV20-1 and J is TRBJ2-5; tentatively, D is TRBD2 (5 bases). The V end was cut by 1 base, the J end by 0 bases, with 12 bases between. CDR1 and CDR2 (germline): DFQATT, SNEGSKA (reference sequence). This CDR3 region has 15 residues. The CDR3 DNA is TGCAGTGCTAGAGCAGAAGCGGCGTACCAAGAGACCCAGTACTTC. Its protein is CSARAEAAYQETQYF.

This chain links TRBV3-1 with TRBJ1-6; tentative D call: TRBD1 (5 bases). There are 12 residues in the CDR3. The V end was cut by 3 bases, the J end by 14 bases, with 11 bases between. The germline CDR1 and CDR2 sequences are LGHDT and YNNKEL (reference sequence). The CDR3 sequence is CASSQMGRALHF. Written as DNA, the CDR3 is TGTGCCAGCAGCCAGATGGGACGGGCCCTCCACTTT.

J is TRBJ2-1 and V is TRBV7-6; D possibly uses TRBD1 or TRBD2 (5 bases each). This CDR3 contains 13 residues. V dropped 5 bases and J dropped 12 bases, with 17 bases sitting between them. Germline V gene lookup returns CDR1 SGHVS and CDR2 FNYEAQ. CDR3 DNA sequence: TGTGCCAGCAGCGATCGGGACGCCACAGGGCAGTTCTTC. Amino acids: CASSDRDATGQFF.

This sequence joins TRBV6-5 and TRBJ2-7; 11 positions match TRBD2. From germline, CDR1 is MNHEY and CDR2 SVGAGI. The CDR3 totals 15 residues. The trim removed 6 bases at V and 4 bases at J, leaving 8 bases unmatched. This CDR3 reads CASRDTSGSWYEQYF. CDR3 nucleotides: TGTGCCAGCAGGGATACTAGCGGGAGTTGGTACGAGCAGTACTTC.

This rearrangement joins TRBV7-3 to TRBJ2-3; TRBD2 agrees at 14 bases. The CDR3 length is 19 residues. Unmatched junction bases numbered 14, after V lost 4 bases and J lost 5 bases. The germline V gene has CDR1 SGHTA and CDR2 FQGTGA. CDR3 sequence: CASSSYNTRTSGRRDTQYF. The CDR3, as DNA: TGTGCCAGCAGCTCCTACAATACCCGGACTAGCGGGAGGCGAGATACGCAGTATTTT. Variable domain in full (rest from reference TRBV7-3 and TRBJ2-3): GAGVSQTPSNKVTEKGKYVELRCDPISGHTALYWYRQSLGQGPEFLIYFQGTGAADDSGLPNDRFFAVRPEGSVSTLKIQRTERGDSAVYLCASSSYNTRTSGRRDTQYFGPGTRLTVL.

This chain connects TRBV28 to TRBJ2-5, with D tentatively TRBD2 (5 bases). Germline CDR1 is MDHEN and CDR2 is SYDVKM. The CDR3 totals 14 residues. Trimming removed 3 bases from V and 0 bases from J, with 8 bases in between. CDR3 residues: CASSFLDYQETQYF. CDR3 nucleotide sequence: TGTGCCAGCAGTTTTTTGGACTACCAAGAGACCCAGTACTTC.

V is TRBV15 and J is TRBJ2-4; 12 positions match TRBD2. Germline CDR1 and CDR2: LNHNV and YYDKDF (reference sequence). The V segment lost 3 bases and the J segment 0 bases; nucleotides outside the gene matches: 18. The CDR3 is 22 residues long. The CDR3 DNA reads as TGTGCCACCAGCAGTCCCCCTCTGACTAGCGGGAGCCCCCTAATAGCCAAAAACATTCAGTACTTC. It codes for CATSSPPLTSGSPLIAKNIQYF.

The sample holds a few counts of this clonotype. This chain uses TRBV7-2 with TRBJ2-4, with D perhaps TRBD2 (6 bases). Matching the DNA end better, TRBJ2-7 makes the J call doubtful. The CDR3 is 14 amino acids. Germline V lookup: CDR1 SGHTA, CDR2 FQGNSA. CDR3 coding DNA: TGTGCCAGCAGCTTAGGATATAGCGGCTACGAGCAGTACTTC. Translated, it gives CASSLGYSGYEQYF.

This clonotype was counted ten times or more. V and J are TRBV5-5 and TRBJ2-7, with a possible D match to TRBD1 (6 bases). V lost 4 bases to trimming and J lost 3 bases, with 14 bases between them. This CDR3 region has 14 residues. Germline CDR1 SGHKS, CDR2 YYEKEE (reference sequence). CDR3 in amino acids: CASSRDTSGYEQYF. DNA of the CDR3: TGTGCCAGCAGCCGGGACACCTCGGGCTACGAGCAGTACTTC.